This TCR beta chain was identified during a study of spatial heterogeneity in lung cancer. In the study overall: 72 TRACERx patients with early, untreated non-small cell lung cancer donated samples. The authors sequenced available follow-up PBMC samples, taken a median of roughly two years after resection. The count of detected beta-chain sequences consistently exceeded that of alpha-chain sequences.

Time point defined: blood at routine non-recurrence follow-up after resection. Extraction of whole RNA from tumor, nontumor lung or frozen PBMC preceded unsorted sequencing. Study results and caveats: The study found ubiquitous expanded tumor TCRs in blood more at resection than follow-up.

TCRdb passed the 5' RACE reads through MiXCR, listing each CDR3 protein once. Of 20,000 to 30,000 distinct CDR3 sequences listed, about 5.6% are singletons. Looked up from germline, CDR1 is SQVTM and CDR2 is ANQGSEA. V was clipped by 7 bases and J by 1 base; unmatched bases: 3. The CDR3 runs to 12 residues. Worth noting for this clonotype: Its antigen is undetermined.

The clonotype was recovered from a male donor with early-stage non-small cell lung cancer. The chain links TRBV29-1 to TRBJ1-1, with TRBD1 matching 7 bases. Specimen: PBMCs, collected at follow-up. CDR3 nucleotide sequence: TGCAGCGCACGACAGGGGAACACTGAAGCTTTCTTT. It yields the protein CSARQGNTEAFF.